The 29 T cell receptor beta chains in this list originate from one sample, sequenced in a study of blood T cell repertoires in COVID-19. Libraries were prepared by immunoSEQ multiplex PCR; TCRdb keeps only in-frame clonotypes and omits some of them. The data show 250,000 to 350,000 clones, with roughly 91% seen just once and under 0.95% held by the top ten. Sample: peripheral blood. Every receptor here comes from a man aged 25 to 45 with acute or convalescent COVID-19.

The chain uses TRBV10-3 and TRBJ2-7; D perhaps matches TRBD2 (5 bases). Trimming pared 2 bases from V and 3 bases from J, leaving 14 bases between. The CDR3 runs 15 residues. Germline V gene lookup returns CDR1 ENHRY and CDR2 SYGVKD. CDR3 coding DNA: TGTGCCATCAGTGAGCCTCGAGAGGGAATCTACGAGCAGTACTTC. It codes for CAISEPREGIYEQYF.

This chain links TRBV9 with TRBJ2-7; 8 nucleotides line up with TRBD2. This CDR3 has 13 amino acids. V gave up 0 bases and J gave up 9 bases; unmatched junction bases: 5. Germline CDR1 SGDLS, CDR2 YYNGEE. The CDR3 region is CASSVEFSGVQYF. CDR3 nucleotides: TGTGCCAGCAGCGTAGAGTTTAGCGGGGTGCAGTACTTC.

The rearrangement joins TRBV6-5 to TRBJ1-5, with D perhaps TRBD1 (5 bases). This CDR3 has 15 residues. Per germline, CDR1 MNHEY and CDR2 SVGAGI. V was pared by 6 bases and J by 4 bases, with 16 bases between. The CDR3 DNA follows: TGTGCCAGCAGACCACAGGTTAGGGGAAATCAGCCCCAGCATTTT. It encodes CASRPQVRGNQPQHF.

The genes are TRBV7-9 and TRBJ1-4; D is ambiguous. The CDR3 length is 13 residues. Germline CDR1 and CDR2: SEHNR and FQNEAQ (reference sequence). Trimming removed 1 base from V and 8 bases from J, with 8 bases in between. CDR3 coding DNA: TGTGCCAGCAGCTTAGGATTTAGAGAAAAACTGTTTTTT. This translates into CASSLGFREKLFF.

The chain combines TRBV30 with TRBJ1-5; 7 nucleotides line up with TRBD1. Germline V CDR1 and CDR2: GTSNPN, SVGIG (reference sequence). The CDR3 runs to 14 residues. The J segment lost 8 bases and the V segment lost 2 bases, leaving 9 bases of the junction unmatched. CDR3 nucleotide sequence: TGTGCCTGGAGTCGGGACAGCGGCTTGAAGCCCCAGCATTTT. Residues: CAWSRDSGLKPQHF.

The chain is built from TRBV30 and TRBJ2-7; D perhaps matches TRBD2 (5 bases). Deletions cut 4 bases from V and 4 bases from J, with 17 bases between. The germline V gene has CDR1 GTSNPN and CDR2 SVGIG (reference sequence). This CDR3 is built from 14 residues. CDR3 in DNA: TGTGCCTGGACCCCAGCCCCCCTAGCTTACGAGCAGTACTTC. It codes for CAWTPAPLAYEQYF.

The chain has TRBV6-6 and TRBJ1-2; TRBD1 matches 7 bases. CDR1 and CDR2 from the germline V gene are MNHNY and SVGAGI (reference sequence). V dropped 6 bases and J dropped 4; count of bases not matched to a gene: 14. The CDR3 extends over 16 amino acids. Written as DNA, the CDR3 is TGTGCCAGCAGGCTCCACTCGCAGGGGGGACCCTATGGCTACACCTTC. Its translation: CASRLHSQGGPYGYTF.

The genes are TRBV3-1 (or the pseudogene TRBV3-2) and TRBJ1-3; TRBD1 agrees at 7 bases. The CDR3 extends over 16 amino acids. The V and J ends lost 1 base and 2 bases, in that order; junction bases with no gene match: 5. Germline loops: CDR1 LGHDT, CDR2 YNNKEL (reference sequence). CDR3 loop: CASSQARQGPGNTIYF. The CDR3 coding sequence is TGTGCCAGCAGCCAAGCCCGACAGGGCCCTGGAAACACCATATATTTT.

This clone was seen only once. The V and J genes are TRBV7-8 and TRBJ1-1; weak D call: TRBD1 (5 bases). This CDR3 spans 13 amino acids. The V end was cut by 3 bases, the J end by 5 bases, with 10 bases between. Germline V gene sequence: CDR1 SGHVS, CDR2 FQNEAQ. CDR3 sequence reads: CASSFVGLTEAFF. CDR3 sequence (DNA): TGTGCCAGCAGCTTTGTGGGGCTTACTGAAGCTTTCTTT.

The CDR3 nucleotides read TGTGCCAGCAGCTCCCACACGAACACCGGGGAGCTGTTTTTT. Protein: CASSSHTNTGELFF. The J gene is TRBJ2-2, the V gene TRBV9; D unresolved. The CDR3 loop spans 14 amino acids. Between the trimmed V and J ends, which lost 4 bases and 0 bases, there was a span of 7 bases. Germline assignment: CDR1 SGDLS and CDR2 YYNGEE.

The chain combines TRBV6-2 or TRBV6-3 with TRBJ2-2; 9 nucleotides align to TRBD2. From germline, CDR1 is MNHEY and CDR2 SVGEGT. The CDR3 has 19 residues. The junction had 10 bases not matched to a gene; V was cut back by 2 bases and J by 0 bases. CDR3 sequence (DNA): TGTGCCAGCAGTTACCCGACTAGCGGCTCAAAACCGAACACCGGGGAGCTGTTTTTT. Encoded protein: CASSYPTSGSKPNTGELFF.

V usage is TRBV28 and J usage is TRBJ1-2, with 7 positions matching TRBD1. The V and J ends lost 8 bases and 7 bases, in that order; junction bases with no gene match: 7. Per the germline V gene, CDR1 is MDHEN and CDR2 is SYDVKM. There are 12 residues in the CDR3. The CDR3 spells CASLTDRVGYTF. Here the CDR3 DNA reads TGTGCCAGCCTCACCGACAGGGTTGGCTACACCTTC.

V usage is TRBV15 and J usage is TRBJ1-6; 8 bases map to TRBD1. V gave up 4 bases and J gave up 8 bases; unmatched junction bases: 13. The CDR3 spans 17 residues. CDR1 is LNHNV, CDR2 YYDKDF, per germline (reference sequence). The CDR3 region has the DNA TGTGCCACCAGCACAGGGGGCGCAGAGGTTAGGTATTCACCCCTCCACTTT. This codes for CATSTGGAEVRYSPLHF.

The V and J genes are TRBV5-1 and TRBJ1-6; possibly TRBD1 for D (5 bases). The CDR3 runs to 18 residues. V lost 0 bases to trimming and J lost 8 bases, with 21 bases between them. CDR1 and CDR2 from the germline V gene are SGHRS and YFSETQ. The DNA of the CDR3 is TGCGCCAGCAGCTTGGTTGGGGCCGAGATCAGTGTTTATTCACCCCTCCACTTT. Amino acid sequence: CASSLVGAEISVYSPLHF.

The rearrangement links TRBV7-2 to TRBJ2-1; 8 nucleotides align to TRBD2. The germline gives CDR1 SGHTA, CDR2 FQGNSA. The CDR3 extends over 17 amino acids. V shed 5 bases and J 8 bases; nucleotides not matched to a gene: 17. The CDR3 region is CASSPSGRVGGRYEQFF. The CDR3 bases are TGTGCCAGCAGCCCCTCGGGCCGGGTGGGCGGGAGGTATGAGCAGTTCTTC. Variable domain in full (rest from reference TRBV7-2 and TRBJ2-1): GAGVSQSPSNKVTEKGKDVELRCDPISGHTALYWYRQSLGQGLEFLIYFQGNSAPDKSGLPSDRFSAERTGGSVSTLTIQRTQQEDSAVYLCASSPSGRVGGRYEQFFGPGTRLTVL.

The chain carries TRBV5-6 and TRBJ1-1; D is possibly TRBD1 (6 bases). The CDR3 is made up of 16 amino acids. Trimming stripped 3 bases from V and 4 bases from J, with 19 bases between. The germline gives CDR1 SGHDT, CDR2 YYEEEE. CDR3 DNA: TGTGCCAGCAGCTCGGCGATCCAGGGGTTCCCCACTGAAGCTTTCTTT. Protein product: CASSSAIQGFPTEAFF.

This chain connects TRBV3-1 (or the pseudogene TRBV3-2) to TRBJ1-2; 9 positions agree with TRBD1. The junction had 7 bases not matched to a gene; V was cut back by 4 bases and J by 1 base. CDR1 and CDR2 (germline): LGHDT, YNNKEL (reference sequence). The CDR3 contains 16 residues. The CDR3 region is CASSPIGTGRNYGYTF. The DNA of the CDR3 is TGTGCCAGCAGCCCCATAGGGACAGGGCGTAACTATGGCTACACCTTC.

The V gene is TRBV6-6, the J gene TRBJ2-7, with 7 bases identical to TRBD1. The CDR3 runs 14 residues. V trimming: 6 bases; J trimming: 0 bases; junction bases outside the gene matches: 5. Germline V gives CDR1 MNHNY, CDR2 SVGAGI (reference sequence). The DNA of the CDR3 is TGTGCCAGCAGCCCACGGGACAGCTCCTACGAGCAGTACTTC. Encoded protein: CASSPRDSSYEQYF.

V is TRBV7-6 and J is TRBJ1-2; D is undetermined. V was pared by 0 bases and J by 7 bases, with 12 bases between. Germline values: CDR1 SGHVS, CDR2 FNYEAQ. This CDR3 spans 14 amino acids. The DNA of the CDR3 is TGTGCCAGCAGCTTAGCAAGAGGCGGAACTGGCTACACCTTC. Amino acids: CASSLARGGTGYTF.

The chain recombines TRBV5-4 with TRBJ2-2, with D perhaps TRBD1 (5 bases). V dropped 1 base and J dropped 4 bases, with 14 bases sitting between them. From germline, CDR1 is SGHNT and CDR2 YYREEE (reference sequence). CDR3 length equals 16 residues. The CDR3 region is CASSLRTLQFTGELFF. Written as DNA, the CDR3 is TGTGCCAGCAGCTTGAGGACACTCCAGTTCACCGGGGAGCTGTTTTTT.

The V call is TRBV10-2, the J call TRBJ1-2, with 10 bases fitting TRBD1. CDR1 is WSHSY, CDR2 SAAADI, per germline. CDR3 size: 14 residues. V shed 3 bases, J shed 5 bases, and the junction held 3 bases outside the gene matches. The CDR3, as DNA: TGCGCCAGCAGTGATAGGGACAGGGGTTATGGCTACACCTTC. Translation gives CASSDRDRGYGYTF.

This chain links TRBV18 with TRBJ2-7; a weak D match, TRBD1 (6 bases). CDR1 and CDR2 from the germline V gene are KGHSH and LQKENI. The CDR3 totals 14 residues. V lost 4 bases and J lost 0, with 10 bases in between. The DNA for the CDR3 is TGTGCCAGCTCACTTCGACAGGACTCCTACGAGCAGTACTTC. This encodes CASSLRQDSYEQYF.

The gene calls are TRBV5-1 and TRBJ1-2; D is unclear. V gave up 5 bases and J gave up 2 bases, with 13 bases separating them. Germline V gene data show CDR1 as SGHRS and CDR2 as YFSETQ. CDR3 length: 14 amino acids. DNA of the CDR3: TGCGCCAGCAGGGTTGACGGGGAAAACTATGGCTACACCTTC. Translating gives CASRVDGENYGYTF.

The rearrangement links TRBV28 to TRBJ1-5; possibly TRBD1 for D (5 bases). Trimming took off 4 bases at V and 4 bases at J, with 14 bases between the two ends. This CDR3 contains 15 residues. Looked up from germline, CDR1 is MDHEN and CDR2 is SYDVKM. In nucleotides, the CDR3 is TGTGCCAGCAGTTCCGCAGGGCCTTCTAATCAGCCCCAGCATTTT. Its translation is CASSSAGPSNQPQHF.

This clone appeared a few times. The chain's CDR3 is CACASGKSSYNEQFF. The CDR3 bases are TGTGCCTGCGCTAGCGGTAAGAGCTCCTACAATGAGCAGTTCTTC. The chain joins TRBV30 to TRBJ2-1, with 7 bases fitting TRBD2. This CDR3 has 15 residues. Per germline, CDR1 GTSNPN and CDR2 SVGIG (reference sequence). V was pared by 6 bases and J by 0 bases, with 8 bases of the junction left unmatched.

The V gene is TRBV7-3, the J gene TRBJ1-1; tentative D call: TRBD1 (6 bases). V was clipped by 5 bases and J by 8 bases, with 15 bases between them. CDR3 length: 13 residues. CDR1 and CDR2 from the germline V gene are SGHTA and FQGTGA. The CDR3 loop is CASSVDRSAEAFF. CDR3 in DNA: TGTGCCAGCAGCGTAGACAGGTCTGCCGAAGCTTTCTTT.

This clone came up once. The gene calls are TRBV6-1 and TRBJ1-3, with 9 bases matching TRBD1. V gave up 4 bases and J gave up 2 bases; unmatched junction bases: 9. CDR3 length: 17 amino acids. CDR1 and CDR2 from the germline V gene are MNHNS and SASEGT. CDR3 amino acids: CASSGGQGRPPGNTIYF. The CDR3 nucleotides are TGTGCCAGCAGTGGAGGACAGGGGAGACCCCCTGGAAACACCATATATTTT.

This clone showed up just a few times. The CDR3 region is CASSLVAGRDQPQHF. For the CDR3, the DNA is TGTGCCAGCAGCTTAGTGGCAGGGAGGGATCAGCCCCAGCATTTT. The V and J genes are TRBV7-2 and TRBJ1-5; D possibly corresponds to TRBD1 (5 bases). The CDR3 consists of 15 residues. Between the trimmed V and J ends, which lost 1 base and 5 bases, there was a span of 12 bases. CDR1 and CDR2 (germline): SGHTA, FQGNSA. The variable domain in full, with the rest retrieved from reference TRBV7-2 and TRBJ1-5, is GAGVSQSPSNKVTEKGKDVELRCDPISGHTALYWYRQSLGQGLEFLIYFQGNSAPDKSGLPSDRFSAERTGGSVSTLTIQRTQQEDSAVYLCASSLVAGRDQPQHFGDGTRLSIL.

The rearrangement links TRBV21-1 to TRBJ2-1; the table's D call of TRBD2 was not tested on the DNA. TRBV21-1 is a pseudogene segment. This CDR3 spans 17 amino acids. This CDR3 is CASSTGLAGGPHNEQFF. The CDR3 bases are TGTGCCAGCAGCACCGGACTAGCGGGAGGGCCCCACAATGAGCAGTTCTTC.